Sequencing of this T cell receptor beta chain was carried out in a study of human T cells and chemical hapten exposure. The template was total RNA from unfractionated whole blood. This clonotype has at least ten counts. Trimming removed 6 bases at V and 5 bases at J, with 6 bases between. Germline V gene lookup returns CDR1 DFQATT and CDR2 SNEGSKA (reference sequence). The CDR3 is 10 residues long. TCRdb itself ran the 5' RACE reads through MiXCR, one entry per CDR3 protein. The sample comprises under 85,000 distinct CDR3 sequences, roughly 7.7% of which are singletons, and approximately 2.3% rests with the top ten.

The clonotype was recovered from a male donor in good health. The chain combines TRBV20-1 with TRBJ2-3; the D is unclear. CDR3 sequence reads: CSATLDTQYF. CDR3 DNA: TGCAGTGCAACCCTAGATACGCAGTATTTT.